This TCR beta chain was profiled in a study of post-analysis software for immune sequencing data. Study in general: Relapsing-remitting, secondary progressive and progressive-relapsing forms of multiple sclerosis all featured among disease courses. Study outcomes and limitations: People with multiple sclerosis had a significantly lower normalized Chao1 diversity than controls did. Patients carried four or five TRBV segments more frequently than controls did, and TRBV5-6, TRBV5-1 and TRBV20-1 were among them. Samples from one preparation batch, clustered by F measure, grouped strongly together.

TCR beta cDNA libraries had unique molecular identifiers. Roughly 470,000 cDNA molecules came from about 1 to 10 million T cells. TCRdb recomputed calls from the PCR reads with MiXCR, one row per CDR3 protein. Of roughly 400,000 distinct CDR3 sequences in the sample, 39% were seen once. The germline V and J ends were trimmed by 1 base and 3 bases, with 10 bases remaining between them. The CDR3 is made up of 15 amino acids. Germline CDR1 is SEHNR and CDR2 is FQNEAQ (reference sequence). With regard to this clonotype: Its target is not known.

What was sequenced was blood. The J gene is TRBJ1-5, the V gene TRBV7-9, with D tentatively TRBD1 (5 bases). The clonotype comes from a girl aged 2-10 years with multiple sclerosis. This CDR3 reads CASSLGDGDNQPQHF. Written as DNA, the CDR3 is TGTGCCAGCAGCTTAGGGGACGGCGACAATCAGCCCCAGCATTTT.